Below, 22 T cell receptor beta chains from the same sample are listed, as sequenced in a study of cytomegalovirus exposure and HLA in healthy donors. The PCR employed 60 Vbeta primers together with 13 Jbeta primers. Using immunoSEQ multiplex PCR, the repertoire was profiled, and TCRdb retains in-frame clones only, with some absent. The sample lists around 200,000 clones, around 85% seen once, with about 2.2% in the top ten. Sample: PBMCs. The receptors come from a woman aged 45-65 years in good health and CMV-seronegative.

The chain carries TRBV2 and TRBJ1-3; 8 positions match TRBD1. CDR1 is SNHLY and CDR2 is FYNNEI in the germline V gene. V shed 5 bases and J 4 bases; nucleotides not matched to a gene: 10. The CDR3 consists of 16 residues. In nucleotides, the CDR3 is TGTGCCAGCAGTTACAGGGGGAGAGGGTCCGGAAACACCATATATTTT. Its translation is CASSYRGRGSGNTIYF.

This clone appeared a few times. The chain couples TRBV5-1 to TRBJ1-1, with TRBD1 identical over 7 bases. CDR3 length: 14 amino acids. The V gene's germline CDR1 is SGHRS and CDR2 YFSETQ. V shed 5 bases and J 5 bases; nucleotides not matched to a gene: 9. The CDR3 region is CASSYYTGATEAFF. DNA of the CDR3: TGCGCCAGCAGTTACTATACAGGGGCAACTGAAGCTTTCTTT.

The V call is TRBV28, the J call TRBJ1-2, with a possible D match to TRBD1 (6 bases). CDR1 and CDR2 from the germline V gene are MDHEN and SYDVKM. With 5 bases removed from V and 8 bases from J, the gap between germline ends came to 12 bases. There are 12 residues in the CDR3. CDR3 loop: CASSVLQGGYTF. In nucleotides, the CDR3 is TGTGCCAGCAGTGTACTACAGGGAGGCTACACCTTC.

The J gene is TRBJ2-2, the V gene TRBV7-9; D uncertain. The CDR3 has 18 amino acids. V lost 5 bases and J lost 1, with 20 bases in between. Looked up from germline, CDR1 is SEHNR and CDR2 is FQNEAQ (reference sequence). This CDR3 is CASSTLVVADLNTGELFF. Here the CDR3 DNA reads TGTGCCAGCAGCACTTTGGTTGTGGCTGACTTGAACACCGGGGAGCTGTTTTTT.

Regarding this clone: An end of the junction differs from the germline gene, which may be a read error. The chain links TRBV10-1 to TRBJ1-3; no reliable D call. CDR1 and CDR2 from the germline V gene are WNHNN and SYGVQD (reference sequence). There are 10 residues in the CDR3. CDR3: CASAPERVDF. CDR3 DNA: TGCGCCAGCGCCCCAGAGAGGGTGGATTTT.

The rearrangement links TRBV19 to TRBJ1-3, with a tentative D call TRBD1 (5 bases). The germline V and J ends were trimmed by 10 bases and 0 bases, with 16 bases remaining between them. Germline V gene data show CDR1 as LNHDA and CDR2 as SQIVND (reference sequence). The CDR3 covers 15 residues. In nucleotides, the CDR3 is TGTGCCACCACTCGACGTACAGGCTCTGGAAACACCATATATTTT. Translating it yields CATTRRTGSGNTIYF.

This rearrangement joins TRBV28 to TRBJ2-1; 12 bases map to TRBD2. Germline assignment: CDR1 MDHEN and CDR2 SYDVKM. The V gene end was trimmed by 6 bases and the J gene end by 5 bases; junction bases not matched to a gene: 14. The CDR3 consists of 18 residues. CDR3 sequence reads: CASSPQRILAGGNNEQFF. The CDR3 coding sequence is TGTGCCAGCAGCCCCCAGCGTATTCTAGCGGGAGGGAACAATGAGCAGTTCTTC.

This clone has a single count. The rearrangement joins TRBV5-1 to TRBJ2-5; D is possibly TRBD1 (5 bases). The ends were cut back, 5 bases at V and 2 bases at J, with 16 bases in the middle. CDR3 length equals 15 residues. Germline CDR1 SGHRS, CDR2 YFSETQ. The CDR3 protein is CASRREQALQETQYF. DNA of the CDR3: TGCGCCAGCAGGAGAGAACAGGCGTTACAAGAGACCCAGTACTTC.

This clone was counted once. The chain uses TRBV10-2 and TRBJ2-5; 10 positions agree with TRBD2. The J call may be in error: the DNA end matches TRBJ2-7 better. This CDR3 contains 15 residues. The germline V gene encodes CDR1 WSHSY and CDR2 SAAADI. This CDR3 is CASSESRLAGVEQYF. CDR3 coding DNA: TGCGCCAGCAGTGAGTCGAGGCTAGCGGGAGTCGAGCAGTACTTC.

The J gene is TRBJ2-7, the V gene TRBV29-1; D possibly corresponds to TRBD2 (5 bases). The CDR3 totals 12 residues. The germline V gene encodes CDR1 SQVTM and CDR2 ANQGSEA. Trimming left V 4 bases short and J 3 bases short, with 10 bases between. CDR3 DNA sequence: TGCAGCGTTGGAGGGAAGGACTACGAGCAGTACTTC. It specifies CSVGGKDYEQYF.

V is TRBV5-4 and J is TRBJ1-1; 7 nucleotides agree with TRBD1. V gave up 4 bases and J gave up 11 bases; unmatched junction bases: 14. This CDR3 has 14 residues. Germline CDR1 reads SGHNT; CDR2 reads YYREEE (reference sequence). In DNA form, the CDR3 reads TGTGCCAGCAGCCGTGGGGGACAGCCGACGGGCGCTTTCTTT. Its translation: CASSRGGQPTGAFF. Combining the CDR3 with reference TRBV5-4 and TRBJ1-1 gives the whole variable domain ETGVTQSPTHLIKTRGQQVTLRCSSQSGHNTVSWYQQALGQGPQFIFQYYREEENGRGNFPPRFSGLQFPNYSSELNVNALELDDSALYLCASSRGGQPTGAFFGQGTRLTVV.

This chain uses TRBV19 with TRBJ1-5; TRBD1 matches 8 bases. The trim removed 3 bases at V and 5 bases at J, leaving 9 bases unmatched. This CDR3 is built from 16 residues. Per the germline V gene, CDR1 is LNHDA and CDR2 is SQIVND (reference sequence). CDR3 in DNA: TGTGCCAGTAGTATGGGAGGACAGGGTAGACATCAGCCCCAGCATTTT. It translates to CASSMGGQGRHQPQHF. Full variable domain (outside the CDR3, taken from reference TRBV19 and TRBJ1-5): DGGITQSPKYLFRKEGQNVTLSCEQNLNHDAMYWYRQDPGQGLRLIYYSQIVNDFQKGDIAEGYSVSREKKESFPLTVTSAQKNPTAFYLCASSMGGQGRHQPQHFGDGTRLSIL.

The chain employs TRBV7-9 and TRBJ2-5; TRBD2 might be the D (5 bases). The last part of the DNA fits TRBJ2-7 better; the J call may be wrong. The CDR3 runs 15 residues. In germline, CDR1 is SEHNR, CDR2 FQNEAQ (reference sequence). CDR3 sequence: CASSPRESDPYEQYF. CDR3 DNA sequence: TGTGCCAGCAGCCCCCGGGAATCAGATCCCTACGAGCAGTACTTC.

This chain connects TRBV7-2 to TRBJ2-5; D gene uncertain. The CDR3 length is 14 residues. V lost 1 base, J lost 2 bases, and 8 bases lay in between. Looked up from germline, CDR1 is SGHTA and CDR2 is FQGNSA. CDR3 sequence reads: CASSLGLSQETQYF. The CDR3 DNA sequence: TGTGCCAGCAGCTTAGGGCTCTCTCAAGAGACCCAGTACTTC.

The gene calls are TRBV14 and TRBJ2-7, with D possibly matching TRBD2 (5 bases). With 4 bases removed from V and 0 bases from J, the gap between germline ends came to 13 bases. Germline CDR1 and CDR2: SGHDN and FVKESK. The CDR3 has 15 amino acids. The CDR3 sequence: CASSRSVPPSYEQYF. CDR3 DNA sequence: TGTGCCAGCAGCCGTAGCGTTCCGCCCTCCTACGAGCAGTACTTC.

The V call is TRBV30, the J call TRBJ1-2, with a tentative D call TRBD1 (5 bases). Trimming took off 8 bases at V and 8 bases at J, with 18 bases between the two ends. Germline CDR1 is GTSNPN and CDR2 is SVGIG (reference sequence). CDR3 length equals 12 residues. The CDR3 DNA reads TGTGCCCAGGGCCGGGAGTTAGGGGGCTACACCTTC. This encodes CAQGRELGGYTF.

The chain joins TRBV14 to TRBJ1-1; the match to TRBD1 covers 7 bases. Germline CDR1 SGHDN, CDR2 FVKESK. The CDR3 is 13 amino acids. After removal of 4 bases from V and 1 base from J, the junction contained 0 bases not matched to a gene. The CDR3 protein is CASSRQGNTEAFF. CDR3 sequence (DNA): TGTGCCAGCAGCCGACAGGGGAACACTGAAGCTTTCTTT.

The chain employs TRBV6-5 and TRBJ2-2, with TRBD2 matching 7 bases. V lost 4 bases to trimming and J lost 7 bases; unmatched junction nucleotides: 9. CDR3 length: 15 amino acids. CDR1 is MNHEY, CDR2 SVGAGI, per germline. CDR3 in amino acids: CASSSAGTKLGELFF. CDR3 DNA: TGTGCCAGCAGTTCTGCCGGGACTAAACTCGGGGAGCTGTTTTTT.

The J gene is TRBJ2-5, the V gene TRBV12-5; the match to TRBD2 covers 10 bases. The CDR3 spans 20 residues. The ends lost 3 bases at V and 2 bases at J; junction bases unmatched: 18. Germline loops: CDR1 LGHNT, CDR2 FRNRAP. This CDR3 is CASGFMGTSATRVRQETQYF. CDR3 in DNA: TGTGCTAGTGGTTTTATGGGGACTAGCGCCACGAGGGTCCGGCAAGAGACCCAGTACTTC.

The chain has TRBV4-1 and TRBJ1-2; 7 bases match TRBD1. J was trimmed by 0 bases and V by 0 bases; bases with no gene match: 4. CDR1 and CDR2 from the germline V gene are MGHRA and YSYEKL. The CDR3 spans 16 residues. CDR3: CASSQEGTVTNYGYTF. For the CDR3, the DNA is TGCGCCAGCAGCCAAGAAGGGACAGTCACTAACTATGGCTACACCTTC.

This chain links TRBV7-9 with TRBJ1-5; no clear D gene. The CDR3 is 9 residues long. Germline V gene data show CDR1 as SEHNR and CDR2 as FQNEAQ (reference sequence). V was clipped by 9 bases and J by 7 bases, with 4 bases between them. CDR3 in amino acids: CASGQPQHF. CDR3 sequence (DNA): TGTGCCAGTGGCCAGCCCCAGCATTTT.

V and J are TRBV28 and TRBJ2-6, with D possibly being TRBD2 (5 bases). There are 15 residues in the CDR3. Germline CDR1 is MDHEN and CDR2 is SYDVKM. Trimming removed 7 bases from V and 2 bases from J, with 12 bases in between. The CDR3 sequence: CASTVLGTGANVLTF. CDR3 bases: TGTGCCAGCACCGTCCTCGGGACTGGGGCCAACGTCCTGACTTTC.